This T cell receptor (beta chain) was profiled in a study of cytomegalovirus exposure and HLA in healthy donors. The germline CDR1 and CDR2 sequences are SGHRS and YFSETQ. The CDR3 runs to 13 residues. J was trimmed by 13 bases and V by 5 bases; bases with no gene match: 9. Comment on this clone: Its specificity is unknown. Other DNA variants within this sample encode the same CDR3.

Both 60 Vbeta primers and 13 Jbeta primers went into the PCR. Authors' data handling: In a later analysis, the count reached 82 million or so unique TCR beta chains, with 10 million to 14 million shared. The protocol was immunoSEQ multiplex PCR, while the TCRdb copy is restricted to in-frame clones and leaves out a portion. The V and J calls and clone size are taken from that table; D and trimming were inferred from the DNA. The table has around 170,000 clones, around 80% seen once; the top ten hold roughly 7%. General observations from the study: What TCR beta sequences reportedly achieved was accurate prediction of HLA-A and HLA-B alleles in most subjects. Among donors in an Asian-associated ancestry cluster, a later analysis reportedly found fewer N-insertions than the roughly 700-donor mean. In a later analysis, HLA-C alleles had the fewest associated TCRs, DRB1 alleles the most.

The TCR comes from a middle-aged woman in good health and CMV-seropositive. The chain uses TRBV5-1 and TRBJ2-1, with 10 nucleotides matching TRBD2. Sequencing input: PBMCs. The CDR3 nucleotides are TGCGCCAGCAGTTCGCAAAGCGGGGGGGATCAGTTCTTC. As protein: CASSSQSGGDQFF.